The sequence of this TCR beta chain was determined in a study of CD8 T cells in ankylosing spondylitis (dated by TCRdb to 2016 to 2017). Turning to the overall study: T cell receptor beta repertoires were profiled in healthy donors and ankylosing spondylitis patients so that disease-linked TCR variants could be found. In total, the full study cohort was made up of roughly 110 healthy donors and approximately 24 ankylosing spondylitis patients. Peripheral blood was sampled, and synovial fluid was also collected from ankylosing spondylitis patients. Study-wide findings and limitations: The disease-linked clones were reported as significantly enriched in matched synovial fluid samples from ankylosing spondylitis patients. A TCR beta motif of seven or eight highly homologous amino acid variants appeared characteristic of blood from ankylosing spondylitis patients. Some motif variants were previously reported in synovial fluid and blood of reactive arthritis patients, suggesting common disease-initiation mechanisms. In peripheral blood, the disease-linked clones were found at relatively low frequencies and had a CD8+ phenotype.

The listed sequencing device is Illumina HiSeq 2500. TCR beta libraries were prepared by quantitative 5'-RACE with molecular barcodes. For the original study's pipeline: A new computational method, built on a probabilistic model of VDJ rearrangement, was used to identify disease-linked TCR variants. TCRdb's own reprocessing of the public reads used fastp at Q25 and MiXCR and kept productive beta chains. When rows share a CDR3 protein, they turn into one entry using the most common DNA and genes. The V and J calls here are based on TCRdb, not the publication. This sample lists over 200,000 distinct CDR3 sequences; over 9.5% were detected once. Jointly, the top ten make up under 25% of the sample. CDR1 and CDR2, per the germline V gene, are SGHDT and YYEEEE. CDR3 length: 16 amino acids, cysteine to phenylalanine. The only DNA kept is the CDR3, 48 bases in frame from the first base. V is pared back by 0 bases and J by 0 bases, with 13 bases lying between the germline termini.

This clonotype showed up many times. The antigen it recognizes is unknown. No qualities accompany the bases; no much larger clone lies one base away. The sequence is built from TRBV5-6 and TRBJ2-7; the D element could tentatively be TRBD1 or TRBD2, as 5 bases agree for each. This TCR derives from a male donor with ankylosing spondylitis or in good health (not recorded which). The source material was blood, either unsorted or a sorted T cell fraction (not recorded which). CDR3 protein: CASSLAVGAHSYEQYF. The DNA sequence is TGTGCCAGCAGCTTGGCCGTCGGGGCCCACTCCTACGAGCAGTACTTC. With all but the CDR3 taken from the reference TRBV5-6 and TRBJ2-7 genes, the full variable domain is: DAGVTQSPTHLIKTRGQQVTLRCSPKSGHDTVSWYQQALGQGPQFIFQYYEEEERQRGNFPDRFSGHQFPNYSSELNVNALLLGDSALYLCASSLAVGAHSYEQYFGPGTRLTVT.